This TCR beta chain was profiled in a study of CD4+ T cells in melanoma. Study-wide points: Reportedly, melanoma neoantigen-specific CD4+ T cells showed varied differentiation states. CD8+ T cell, macrophage and B cell function reportedly correlated with neoantigen-specific CD4+ T cells.

Assay used: immunoSEQ multiplex PCR; TCRdb lists only in-frame clones, some missing. The sample carries 7,500 to 9,500 clones, approximately 71% recorded once. A note on this clone: Its specificity is unknown.

This CDR3 comprises 16 residues. V lost 7 bases and J lost 1, with 19 bases in between. CDR1 SNHLY and CDR2 FYNNEI come from the germline V gene. The sequence was obtained from a human donor with melanoma. This chain joins TRBV2 and TRBJ1-1; no definite D call. Sequenced material: cells from a culture (not recorded whether cultured in vitro). CDR3 in amino acids: CASTFSPPRSNTEAFF. The CDR3, as DNA: TGTGCCAGCACCTTCAGTCCACCCAGGTCGAACACTGAAGCTTTCTTT.